The 22 T cell receptor beta chains listed next were all sequenced from one sample in a study of CD8 T cells in ankylosing spondylitis. No antigen has been assigned to these receptors. Each CDR3 protein gets one entry after TCRdb re-called the 5' RACE reads with MiXCR. The profile shows under 850,000 distinct CDR3 sequences, around 20% of them singletons. Study-level results: What seemed typical of ankylosing spondylitis blood was a TCR beta motif built from eight highly homologous variants.

The source material was blood, either unsorted or a sorted T cell fraction (not recorded which). Receptors were obtained from a male donor with ankylosing spondylitis.

The J gene is TRBJ2-1, the V gene TRBV20-1, with D perhaps being TRBD1 or TRBD2 (5 bases each). CDR1 DFQATT and CDR2 SNEGSKA come from the germline V gene (reference sequence). Trimming stripped 5 bases from V and 7 bases from J, with 15 bases between. This CDR3 comprises 13 residues. DNA for the CDR3: TGCAGTGCTGAATCGGGACGCCGGAATGAGCAGTTCTTC. This codes for CSAESGRRNEQFF.

This clonotype was recorded at least ten times. The V gene is TRBV6-1, the J gene TRBJ1-6; maybe TRBD1 (6 bases). Germline assignment: CDR1 MNHNS and CDR2 SASEGT. The V gene lost 5 bases and the J gene lost 0 bases, with 11 bases spanning the gap. CDR3 length equals 16 residues. CDR3 sequence reads: CASSKDSSSYNSPLHF. CDR3 in DNA: TGTGCCAGCAGTAAGGACAGCAGCTCCTATAATTCACCCCTCCACTTT.

The V call is TRBV2, the J call TRBJ1-4, with a possible D match to TRBD1 (6 bases). The CDR3 runs to 15 residues. The V end lost 7 bases, the J end lost 4 bases, and 16 bases lay between the germline ends. Germline loops: CDR1 SNHLY, CDR2 FYNNEI. The CDR3 reads CASTRQAIDNEKLFF. The CDR3 nucleotides read TGTGCCAGCACACGACAGGCAATCGATAATGAAAAACTGTTTTTT.

This clonotype was seen repeatedly, ten times or more. The genes are TRBV28 and TRBJ2-5, with unresolved D. This CDR3 has 15 amino acids. From germline, CDR1 is MDHEN and CDR2 SYDVKM. The germline V and J ends were trimmed by 3 bases and 7 bases, with 18 bases remaining between them. The CDR3 nucleotides are TGTGCCAGCAGTTTGCCGTCTGCAGGCATGGGGACCCAGTACTTC. This translates into CASSLPSAGMGTQYF.

This clonotype was counted a few times. This rearrangement joins TRBV15 to TRBJ2-7; D perhaps matches TRBD2 (5 bases). Trimming shortened V by 3 bases and J by 0 bases, and 9 bases separated the two germline ends. Germline V gene lookup returns CDR1 LNHNV and CDR2 YYDKDF (reference sequence). The CDR3 contains 14 residues. The CDR3 region has the DNA TGTGCCACCAGCAGTGGACTGCTCTCCTACGAGCAGTACTTC. This translates into CATSSGLLSYEQYF.

This clonotype was detected only a few times. The rearrangement links TRBV20-1 to TRBJ2-2; perhaps TRBD2 as D (5 bases). The CDR3 consists of 15 residues. Germline CDR1 is DFQATT and CDR2 is SNEGSKA (reference sequence). Between the trimmed V and J ends, which lost 0 bases and 8 bases, there was a span of 16 bases. CDR3 coding DNA: TGCAGTGCTAGAGATCGAAGAGGAGGAGGAGGGGAGCTGTTTTTT. Its protein is CSARDRRGGGGELFF.

The chain combines TRBV20-1 with TRBJ2-5; 7 nucleotides match TRBD1. This CDR3 region has 13 residues. From germline, CDR1 is DFQATT and CDR2 SNEGSKA (reference sequence). The V gene end was trimmed by 3 bases and the J gene end by 0 bases; junction bases not matched to a gene: 1. For the CDR3, the DNA is TGCAGTGCTAGGACAGGGAACCAAGAGACCCAGTACTTC. This translates into CSARTGNQETQYF.

This clonotype was picked up a small number of times. This sequence joins TRBV12-3 or TRBV12-4 and TRBJ2-1; TRBD2 matches 9 bases. CDR3 length equals 15 residues. V trimming: 6 bases; J trimming: 7 bases; junction bases outside the gene matches: 10. The CDR3 region has the DNA TGTGCCAGCAGCCTAGCGGGACAGAATCCGAATGAGCAGTTCTTC. Its protein product is CASSLAGQNPNEQFF.

This clonotype was picked up many times. The chain joins TRBV6-4 to TRBJ2-1; 8 nucleotides agree with TRBD2. The V gene's germline CDR1 is MRHNA and CDR2 SNTAGT. This CDR3 is 15 amino acids long. V shed 2 bases, J shed 2 bases, and the junction held 2 bases outside the gene matches. CDR3 region: CASSDVGGAYNEQFF. The CDR3 DNA follows: TGTGCCAGCAGTGACGTCGGGGGGGCCTACAATGAGCAGTTCTTC.

This sequence joins TRBV3-1 and TRBJ1-2; D is perhaps TRBD1 (5 bases). The CDR3 runs 19 residues. From germline, CDR1 is LGHDT and CDR2 YNNKEL (reference sequence). V gave up 1 base and J gave up 4 bases, with 25 bases separating them. CDR3 nucleotides: TGTGCCAGCAGCCAAGTAGTACTGGGGCCCTACCCCAGTTCCTATGGCTACACCTTC. Translation gives CASSQVVLGPYPSSYGYTF.

This clonotype was seen more than once but under ten times. The chain combines TRBV28 with TRBJ2-7; maybe TRBD2 (5 bases). This CDR3 contains 12 residues. Trimming took 4 bases from V and 9 from J, leaving 13 bases between them. CDR1 is MDHEN and CDR2 is SYDVKM in the germline V gene. CDR3 residues: CASSSGNSPQYF. CDR3 coding DNA: TGTGCCAGCAGTTCCGGGAACTCTCCGCAGTACTTC.

CDR3 amino acids: CASSFSRLAATDTQYF. CDR3 DNA: TGTGCCAGCAGTTTCTCTAGACTAGCGGCCACAGATACGCAGTATTTT. V is TRBV27 and J is TRBJ2-3; 9 nucleotides match TRBD2. The CDR3 has 16 residues. J was trimmed by 2 bases and V by 3 bases; bases with no gene match: 6. Germline V gene sequence: CDR1 MNHEY, CDR2 SMNVEV (reference sequence).

The chain recombines TRBV5-1 with TRBJ2-1, with D tentatively TRBD1 (6 bases). The germline V gene has CDR1 SGHRS and CDR2 YFSETQ. V lost 3 bases and J lost 8, with 12 bases in between. There are 13 residues in the CDR3. CDR3 DNA sequence: TGCGCCAGCAGCTCAACAGGGTTCGATGAGCAGTTCTTC. Its protein is CASSSTGFDEQFF. Combining the CDR3 with reference TRBV5-1 and TRBJ2-1 gives the whole variable domain KAGVTQTPRYLIKTRGQQVTLSCSPISGHRSVSWYQQTPGQGLQFLFEYFSETQRNKGNFPGRFSGRQFSNSRSEMNVSTLELGDSALYLCASSSTGFDEQFFGPGTRLTVL.

The rearrangement links TRBV6-2 or TRBV6-3 to TRBJ1-5; 7 bases map to TRBD1. The CDR3 spans 15 residues. Looked up from germline, CDR1 is MNHEY and CDR2 is SVGEGT. Trimming cost V 6 bases and J 3 bases; bases outside gene matches: 8. CDR3 amino acids: CASRPQGDNNQPQHF. Here the CDR3 DNA reads TGTGCCAGCAGGCCCCAGGGGGACAACAATCAGCCCCAGCATTTT.

This clonotype was recorded a few times. V gene TRBV7-8 combines with J gene TRBJ2-7; TRBD2 aligns across 8 bases. This CDR3 contains 17 residues. V gave up 1 base and J gave up 0 bases; unmatched junction bases: 8. The V gene's germline CDR1 is SGHVS and CDR2 FQNEAQ. The CDR3: CASSLDDAGGSSYEQYF. CDR3 nucleotides: TGTGCCAGCAGCTTAGATGATGCGGGGGGTTCCTCCTACGAGCAGTACTTC.

There are a few counts of this clonotype. This chain links TRBV5-1 with TRBJ1-6; 7 bases align to TRBD1. After removal of 4 bases from V and 10 bases from J, the junction contained 11 bases not matched to a gene. CDR3 size: 15 residues. CDR1 is SGHRS and CDR2 is YFSETQ in the germline V gene. Written as DNA, the CDR3 is TGCGCCAGCAGCCTCCGGGAGGGGGCAATGTCACCCCTCCACTTT. This gives the protein CASSLREGAMSPLHF.

The rearrangement links TRBV4-2 to TRBJ2-7; D not resolved. Germline-derived CDR1 and CDR2 are LGHNA and YNFKEQ. This CDR3 spans 13 amino acids. V was cut by 0 bases and J by 3 bases, with 6 bases left in between. The CDR3 protein is CASSQDISYEQYF. CDR3 coding DNA: TGTGCCAGCAGCCAAGATATCAGCTACGAGCAGTACTTC.

In nucleotides, the CDR3 is TGTGCCAGCAGAGGTAGCGGGGCCCAAGAGACCCAGTACTTC. Its translation: CASRGSGAQETQYF. This sequence joins TRBV7-9 and TRBJ2-5, with TRBD2 matching 8 bases. V lost 6 bases to trimming and J lost 1 base; unmatched junction nucleotides: 4. The CDR3 contains 14 residues. From germline, CDR1 is SEHNR and CDR2 FQNEAQ (reference sequence).

The chain links TRBV4-3 to TRBJ2-3; the match to TRBD2 covers 10 bases. Germline V lookup: CDR1 LGHNA, CDR2 YSLEER. J gave up 4 bases and V 0 bases, and 7 bases lay outside the gene matches. The CDR3 totals 17 residues. The DNA for the CDR3 is TGCGCCAGCAGCCAAGATGTCCCTAGCGGGAGAGCAGATACGCAGTATTTT. This gives the protein CASSQDVPSGRADTQYF.

The chain joins TRBV12-3 or TRBV12-4 to TRBJ2-3; 8 bases agree with TRBD1. The V segment lost 3 bases and the J segment 3 bases; nucleotides outside the gene matches: 5. This CDR3 is 15 amino acids long. Here the CDR3 reads CASSFRTGQTDTQYF. The CDR3 region has the DNA TGTGCCAGCAGTTTCAGGACAGGGCAGACAGATACGCAGTATTTT.

The chain uses TRBV7-6 and TRBJ1-6, with D tentatively TRBD1 (6 bases). The CDR3 extends over 16 amino acids. Looked up from germline, CDR1 is SGHVS and CDR2 is FNYEAQ. Deletions cut 6 bases from V and 6 bases from J, with 18 bases between. CDR3 nucleotide sequence: TGTGCCAGCAGTAGCCGACAGGCTGGGGTTAATTCACCCCTCCACTTT. Amino acid sequence: CASSSRQAGVNSPLHF.

This clonotype was counted at least ten times. The J gene is TRBJ1-5, the V gene TRBV12-3 or TRBV12-4, with D perhaps matching TRBD1 (5 bases). There are 15 residues in the CDR3. Trimming took off 5 bases at V and 0 bases at J, with 11 bases between the two ends. The CDR3 nucleotides read TGTGCCAGCAGTGACGGGGGTTATAGCAATCAGCCCCAGCATTTT. As protein: CASSDGGYSNQPQHF.